The 4 T cell receptor beta chains presented below share a single source sample, sequenced in a study of control samples from healthy donors and cancer patients. Generated by immunoSEQ multiplex PCR, the TCRdb table keeps only in-frame clones and is missing some. The table includes roughly 90,000 clones, 85% to 90% detected once. The specimen was PBMCs. Source of these receptors: a woman in her forties or fifties with colorectal cancer.

The CDR3 region has the DNA TGTGCCTGGACCCGCTCGGACAGCTCACCTTATGGCTACACCTTC. Translated: CAWTRSDSSPYGYTF. The V and J genes are TRBV30 and TRBJ1-2; possible D gene TRBD1, 6 bases. CDR1 and CDR2 (germline): GTSNPN, SVGIG (reference sequence). V lost 4 bases to trimming and J lost 5 bases, with 20 bases between them. There are 15 residues in the CDR3.

The chain recombines TRBV24-1 with TRBJ1-2; the match to TRBD1 covers 7 bases. Unmatched junction bases numbered 4, after V lost 5 bases and J lost 2 bases. This CDR3 has 14 residues. Germline V lookup: CDR1 KGHDR, CDR2 SFDVKD. The CDR3 DNA is TGTGCCACCAGTGGAGTACAGGGGAACTATGGCTACACCTTC. Its translation: CATSGVQGNYGYTF.

V usage is TRBV3-1 (or the pseudogene TRBV3-2) and J usage is TRBJ1-2; D not certain. Germline loops: CDR1 LGHDT, CDR2 YNNKEL (reference sequence). V gave up 6 bases and J gave up 6 bases, with 14 bases separating them. CDR3 length: 13 amino acids. CDR3 sequence (DNA): TGTGCCAGCAGTCCTGCGGCCCTGCATGGCTACACCTTC. Protein: CASSPAALHGYTF.

CDR3 residues: CASSLDFGEQFF. In DNA, the CDR3 is TGCGCCAGCAGCCTCGACTTCGGGGAGCAGTTCTTC. The chain links TRBV4-1 to TRBJ2-1; D is uncertain. V was cut by 4 bases and J by 10 bases, with 11 bases left in between. Germline CDR1 is MGHRA and CDR2 is YSYEKL. The CDR3 sequence is 12 residues long.